One sample yielded the 9 T cell receptor beta chains listed below, sequenced in a study of beta chain features in type 1 diabetes. Study-level findings and limits: There was a moderate but significant shortening of TCRB CDR3s in all four CD4+ subsets of Type 1 diabetes patients.

Antigens for these TCRs are unknown. Reverse transcription of all isolated RNA meant that expressed TCRB transcripts were sequenced. Generated by immunoSEQ multiplex PCR, the TCRdb table keeps only in-frame clones and is missing some. This sample has fewer than 400,000 clones, with approximately 9.9% found just once. Sequences were obtained from central memory CD4+ T cells from blood. The receptors here all came from a young man with type 1 diabetes.

In this sample, this clone turned up many times. The rearrangement links TRBV28 to TRBJ1-1; TRBD1 might be the D (5 bases). This CDR3 has 12 residues. Between the trimmed V and J ends, which lost 6 bases and 8 bases, there was a span of 13 bases. Looked up from germline, CDR1 is MDHEN and CDR2 is SYDVKM. This CDR3 is CASRPGYREAFF. As DNA, the CDR3 is TGTGCCAGCAGGCCGGGGTACAGGGAAGCTTTCTTT.

This clone showed up just a few times. The chain couples TRBV5-4 to TRBJ2-3; 14 bases agree with TRBD2. Germline V gene data show CDR1 as SGHNT and CDR2 as YYREEE (reference sequence). V shed 4 bases and J 0 bases; nucleotides not matched to a gene: 13. The CDR3 extends over 20 amino acids. CDR3 DNA sequence: TGTGCCAGCAGCCCCGGACTAGCGGGGGGCACGAGAATTAGCACAGATACGCAGTATTTT. It encodes CASSPGLAGGTRISTDTQYF.

This clone was counted only a few times. This chain links TRBV29-1 with TRBJ1-2; the match to TRBD1 covers 8 bases. CDR3 length: 12 residues. Trimming removed 3 bases from V and 8 bases from J; junction bases left unmatched: 5. Looked up from germline, CDR1 is SQVTM and CDR2 is ANQGSEA. The CDR3 protein is CSVDLAGGGYTF. In nucleotides, the CDR3 is TGCAGCGTTGACCTGGCAGGGGGCGGCTACACCTTC.

The chain uses TRBV6-5 and TRBJ2-6, with D unresolved. Germline lookup yields CDR1 MNHEY and CDR2 SVGAGI. The CDR3 extends over 13 amino acids. The V end lost 6 bases, the J end lost 2 bases, and 5 bases lay between the germline ends. The CDR3 loop is CASRGTGANVLTF. CDR3 in DNA: TGTGCCAGCAGGGGTACTGGGGCCAACGTCCTGACTTTC.

This clone was observed a few times. This chain links TRBV13 with TRBJ1-2; 7 bases agree with TRBD1. The V and J ends lost 5 bases and 8 bases, in that order; junction bases with no gene match: 8. Looked up from germline, CDR1 is PRHDT and CDR2 is FYEKMQ (reference sequence). The CDR3 totals 13 residues. Here the CDR3 DNA reads TGTGCCAGCAGCAGAACAGGGGATGGAGGCTACACCTTC. It encodes CASSRTGDGGYTF.

CDR3: CASSQSWYGGYTF. As DNA, the CDR3 is TGTGCCAGCAGCCAGAGTTGGTACGGGGGCTACACCTTC. The J gene is TRBJ1-2, the V gene TRBV14, with unresolved D. V dropped 3 bases and J dropped 8 bases, with 13 bases sitting between them. The CDR3 covers 13 residues. The germline CDR1 and CDR2 sequences are SGHDN and FVKESK.

The chain uses TRBV15 and TRBJ1-5, with D unclear. Germline V gene data show CDR1 as LNHNV and CDR2 as YYDKDF (reference sequence). This CDR3 comprises 14 residues. With 4 bases removed from V and 2 bases from J, the gap between germline ends came to 9 bases. As DNA, the CDR3 is TGTGCCACCAGCACGGCGGGCCGCAATCAGCCCCAGCATTTT. Translated, it gives CATSTAGRNQPQHF.

This sequence joins TRBV18 and TRBJ2-1; 7 positions match TRBD1. The junction had 4 bases not matched to a gene; V was cut back by 2 bases and J by 6 bases. The CDR3 extends over 14 amino acids. Germline CDR1 reads KGHSH; CDR2 reads LQKENI. CDR3 region: CASSPLGTANEQFF. The DNA of the CDR3 is TGTGCCAGCTCACCATTAGGGACAGCCAATGAGCAGTTCTTC.

The sample holds a few counts of this clone. V usage is TRBV6-6 and J usage is TRBJ1-4; 7 nucleotides agree with TRBD1. V was clipped by 4 bases and J by 8 bases; unmatched bases: 10. The germline CDR1 and CDR2 sequences are MNHNY and SVGAGI (reference sequence). The CDR3 extends over 15 amino acids. The CDR3 region has the DNA TGTGCCAGCAGTTCAACGAGGGGGCCGGGAGAAAAACTGTTTTTT. This gives the protein CASSSTRGPGEKLFF.